The 9 T cell receptor beta chains in this list originate from one sample, sequenced in a study of T cell responses to AZD1222 COVID-19 vaccine. Assay used: immunoSEQ multiplex PCR; TCRdb lists only in-frame clones, some missing. Of about 140,000 clones listed, just over 90% are singletons. The sequencing here drew on peripheral blood, taken on day 0 of MenACWY control vaccination. Receptors were obtained from an adult in good health.

The rearrangement uses TRBV4-1 and TRBJ2-7; weak D call: TRBD1 (6 bases). The V end was cut by 3 bases, the J end by 2 bases, with 14 bases between. CDR1 is MGHRA and CDR2 is YSYEKL in the germline V gene. The CDR3 sequence is 15 residues long. The CDR3 spells CASSQLRGAPYEQYF. In nucleotides, the CDR3 is TGCGCCAGCAGCCAGCTCAGGGGAGCCCCCTACGAGCAGTACTTC.

This chain links TRBV19 with TRBJ1-1; 9 bases fit TRBD1. The CDR3 has 14 amino acids. V lost 6 bases to trimming and J lost 4 bases; unmatched junction nucleotides: 6. Germline CDR1 LNHDA, CDR2 SQIVND (reference sequence). Here the CDR3 DNA reads TGTGCCAGTAGATTGACAGGGGGAGGCACTGAAGCTTTCTTT. Translation: CASRLTGGGTEAFF.

The chain uses TRBV27 and TRBJ1-5; D might be TRBD1 (5 bases). The V end was cut by 7 bases, the J end by 3 bases, with 19 bases between. The V gene's germline CDR1 is MNHEY and CDR2 SMNVEV (reference sequence). The CDR3 sequence is 16 residues long. In DNA, the CDR3 is TGTGCCAGCAATTCCGGGGCCCCGAAGGCCAATCAGCCCCAGCATTTT. The encoded protein is CASNSGAPKANQPQHF.

In this sample, this clone turned up a few times. The chain links TRBV7-3 to TRBJ2-2; D unclear. CDR3 length: 12 residues. V lost 2 bases and J 7 bases, leaving 5 bases between the germline ends. Germline CDR1 is SGHTA and CDR2 is FQGTGA. The CDR3, as DNA: TGTGCCAGCAGCTTACGGAGCGGGGAGCTGTTTTTT. The encoded protein is CASSLRSGELFF. The whole variable domain, remainder taken from reference TRBV7-3 and TRBJ2-2, is GAGVSQTPSNKVTEKGKYVELRCDPISGHTALYWYRQSLGQGPEFLIYFQGTGAADDSGLPNDRFFAVRPEGSVSTLKIQRTERGDSAVYLCASSLRSGELFFGEGSRLTVL.

The chain employs TRBV27 and TRBJ1-2; D unclear. Germline CDR1 is MNHEY and CDR2 is SMNVEV (reference sequence). This CDR3 has 16 residues. Deletions cut 5 bases from V and 5 bases from J, with 21 bases between. CDR3 region: CASSPLPWAGTYGYTF. CDR3 nucleotides: TGTGCCAGCAGTCCCCTCCCGTGGGCAGGAACATATGGCTACACCTTC.

This clone was picked up one time. V usage is TRBV7-9 and J usage is TRBJ2-4; tentatively, D is TRBD1 or TRBD2 (5 bases each). The V end lost 5 bases, the J end lost 6 bases, and 14 bases lay between the germline ends. Germline CDR1 SEHNR, CDR2 FQNEAQ (reference sequence). This CDR3 comprises 14 residues. CDR3 sequence reads: CASSLDRGGNIQYF. In nucleotides, the CDR3 is TGTGCCAGCAGCCTTGACCGGGGCGGAAACATTCAGTACTTC.

The chain recombines TRBV30 with TRBJ2-2, with TRBD2 matching 10 bases. Germline V gene sequence: CDR1 GTSNPN, CDR2 SVGIG (reference sequence). Trimming at V came to 0 bases and at J to 7 bases, leaving 8 bases not matched to a gene. The CDR3 has 16 amino acids. The CDR3 DNA reads as TGTGCCTGGAGTGTACAAGCGGGAGGGCCCGACGGGGAGCTGTTTTTT. This sequence encodes CAWSVQAGGPDGELFF.

The rearrangement joins TRBV3-1 (or the pseudogene TRBV3-2) to TRBJ2-7; D gene unclear. V lost 6 bases and J lost 4, with 13 bases in between. Germline values: CDR1 LGHDT, CDR2 YNNKEL (reference sequence). The CDR3 runs to 13 residues. CDR3 residues: CASRRGEVYEQYF. The CDR3 nucleotides are TGTGCCAGCAGACGAGGAGAAGTGTACGAGCAGTACTTC.

This clone was recorded only once. V usage is TRBV15 and J usage is TRBJ1-4; D is unresolved. Germline assignment: CDR1 LNHNV and CDR2 YYDKDF (reference sequence). CDR3 length equals 15 residues. V lost 0 bases and J lost 8, with 13 bases in between. CDR3 protein: CATSRDPGVGEKLFF. The CDR3 DNA reads TGTGCCACCAGCAGAGATCCCGGCGTCGGAGAAAAACTGTTTTTT. Combining the CDR3 with reference TRBV15 and TRBJ1-4 gives the whole variable domain DAMVIQNPRYQVTQFGKPVTLSCSQTLNHNVMYWYQQKSSQAPKLLFHYYDKDFNNEADTPDNFQSRRPNTSFCFLDIRSPGLGDTAMYLCATSRDPGVGEKLFFGSGTQLSVL.